This T cell receptor (beta chain) was profiled in a study of early T cells in non-severe SARS-CoV-2 infection. Study as a whole: The study sequenced bulk RNA from unsorted whole blood, with chains unpaired. Study-level findings and limits: Anti-spike CD8 responses were favored in VDJdb matching, and private and CD4 specificities were missed.

The germline V gene encodes CDR1 WSHSY and CDR2 SAAADI. The CDR3 runs 14 residues. V was clipped by 5 bases and J by 10 bases, with 18 bases between them. This clonotype was seen a handful of times. The antigen is undetermined. Individual cDNA molecules each received unique molecular identifiers attached to them. MiXCR, applied by TCRdb to the 5' RACE reads, yields one record per CDR3 protein. The sample consists of 30,000 to 40,000 distinct CDR3 sequences, approximately 7.1% of them appearing once. The TCR originated in an adult who was a healthcare worker with PCR-confirmed SARS-CoV-2 infection or an uninfected control (not recorded which). The genes are TRBV10-2 and TRBJ2-1; tentatively, D is TRBD1 or TRBD2 (7 bases each). Sequenced material: whole blood, taken at baseline. The CDR3 reads CASSQGGGPLEQFF. CDR3 sequence (DNA): TGCGCCAGCAGTCAGGGGGGAGGGCCCTTAGAGCAGTTCTTC.